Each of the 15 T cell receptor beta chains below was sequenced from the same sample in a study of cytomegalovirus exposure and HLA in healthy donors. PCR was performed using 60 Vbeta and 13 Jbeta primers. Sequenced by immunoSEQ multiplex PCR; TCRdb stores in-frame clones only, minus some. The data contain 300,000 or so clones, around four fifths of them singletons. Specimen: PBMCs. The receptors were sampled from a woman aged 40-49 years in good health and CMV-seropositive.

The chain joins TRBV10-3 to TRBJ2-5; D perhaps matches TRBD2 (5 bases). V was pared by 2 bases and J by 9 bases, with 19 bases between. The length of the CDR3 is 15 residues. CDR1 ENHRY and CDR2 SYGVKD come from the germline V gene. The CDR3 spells CAISESSGSGLAQYF. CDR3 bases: TGTGCCATCAGTGAGAGTTCGGGGTCGGGTTTGGCCCAGTACTTC.

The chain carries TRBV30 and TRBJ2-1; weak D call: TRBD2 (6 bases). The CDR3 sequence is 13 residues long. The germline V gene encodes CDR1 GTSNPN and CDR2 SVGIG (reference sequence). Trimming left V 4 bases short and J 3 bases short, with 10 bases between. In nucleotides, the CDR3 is TGTGCCTGGAACCGGGAGTTCTACAATGAGCAGTTCTTC. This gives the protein CAWNREFYNEQFF.

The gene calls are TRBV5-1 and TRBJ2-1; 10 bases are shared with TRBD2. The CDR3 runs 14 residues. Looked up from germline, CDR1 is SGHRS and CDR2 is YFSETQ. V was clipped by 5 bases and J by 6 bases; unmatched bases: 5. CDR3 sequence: CASRWGLASNEQFF. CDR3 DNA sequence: TGCGCCAGCAGATGGGGACTAGCGTCCAATGAGCAGTTCTTC.

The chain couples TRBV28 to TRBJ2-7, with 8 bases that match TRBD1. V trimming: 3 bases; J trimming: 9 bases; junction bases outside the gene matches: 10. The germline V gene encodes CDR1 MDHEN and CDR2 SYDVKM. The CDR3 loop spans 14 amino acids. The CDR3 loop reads CASSFSRTGKRQYF. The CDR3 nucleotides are TGTGCCAGCAGTTTTAGCCGGACAGGGAAGCGGCAGTACTTC.

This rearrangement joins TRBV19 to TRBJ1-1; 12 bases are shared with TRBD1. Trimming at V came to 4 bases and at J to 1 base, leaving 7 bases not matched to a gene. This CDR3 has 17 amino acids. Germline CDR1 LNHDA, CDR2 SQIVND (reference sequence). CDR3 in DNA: TGTGCCAGTAGTACCCGGGACAGGGGGCAGAGGAACACTGAAGCTTTCTTT. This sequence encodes CASSTRDRGQRNTEAFF.

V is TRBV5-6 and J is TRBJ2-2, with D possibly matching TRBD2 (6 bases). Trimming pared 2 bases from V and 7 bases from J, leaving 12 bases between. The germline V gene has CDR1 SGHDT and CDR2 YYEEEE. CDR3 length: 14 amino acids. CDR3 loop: CASSFTRRGGELFF. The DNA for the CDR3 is TGTGCCAGCAGCTTTACTCGGCGGGGCGGGGAGCTGTTTTTT.

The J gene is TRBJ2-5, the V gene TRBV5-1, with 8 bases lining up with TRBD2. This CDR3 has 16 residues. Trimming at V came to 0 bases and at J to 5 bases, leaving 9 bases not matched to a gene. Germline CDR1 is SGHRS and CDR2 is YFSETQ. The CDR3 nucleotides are TGCGCCAGCAGCTTGGCCGGGACTAGAAAAGTGGAGACCCAGTACTTC. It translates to CASSLAGTRKVETQYF.

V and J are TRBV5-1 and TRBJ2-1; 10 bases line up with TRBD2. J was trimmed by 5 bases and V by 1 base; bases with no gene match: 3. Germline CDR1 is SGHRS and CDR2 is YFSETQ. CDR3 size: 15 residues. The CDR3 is CASSLWTSGNNEQFF. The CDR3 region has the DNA TGCGCCAGCAGCTTGTGGACTAGCGGCAACAATGAGCAGTTCTTC.

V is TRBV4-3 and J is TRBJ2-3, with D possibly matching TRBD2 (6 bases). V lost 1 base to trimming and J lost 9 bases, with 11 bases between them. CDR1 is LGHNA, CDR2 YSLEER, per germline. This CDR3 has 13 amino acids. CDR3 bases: TGCGCCAGCAGCCAAGGGGACTGGAGAACGCAGTATTTT. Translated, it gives CASSQGDWRTQYF.

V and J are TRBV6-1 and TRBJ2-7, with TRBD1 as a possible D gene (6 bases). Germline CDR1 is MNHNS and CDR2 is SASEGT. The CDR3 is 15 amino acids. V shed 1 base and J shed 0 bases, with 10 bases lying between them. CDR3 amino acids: CASSEVAGASYEQYF. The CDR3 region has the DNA TGTGCCAGCAGTGAAGTGGCAGGGGCCTCCTACGAGCAGTACTTC.

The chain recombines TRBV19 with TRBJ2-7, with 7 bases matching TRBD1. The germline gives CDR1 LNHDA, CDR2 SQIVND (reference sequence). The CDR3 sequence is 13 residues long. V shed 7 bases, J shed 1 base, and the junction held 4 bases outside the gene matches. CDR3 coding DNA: TGTGCCAGTACCGCGACAGGGTCCTACGAGCAGTACTTC. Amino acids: CASTATGSYEQYF.

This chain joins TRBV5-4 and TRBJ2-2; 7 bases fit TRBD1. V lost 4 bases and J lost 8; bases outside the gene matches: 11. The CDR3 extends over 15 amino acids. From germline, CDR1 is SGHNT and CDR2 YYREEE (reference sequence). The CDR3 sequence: CASSPVDRVVGELFF. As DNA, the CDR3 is TGTGCCAGCAGCCCCGTCGACAGGGTGGTTGGGGAGCTGTTTTTT.

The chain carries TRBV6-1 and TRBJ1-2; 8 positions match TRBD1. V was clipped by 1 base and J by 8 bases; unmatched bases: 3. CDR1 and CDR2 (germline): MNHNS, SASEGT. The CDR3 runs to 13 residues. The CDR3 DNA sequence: TGTGCCAGCAGTGAAGGACAGGGGATCGGCTACACCTTC. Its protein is CASSEGQGIGYTF.

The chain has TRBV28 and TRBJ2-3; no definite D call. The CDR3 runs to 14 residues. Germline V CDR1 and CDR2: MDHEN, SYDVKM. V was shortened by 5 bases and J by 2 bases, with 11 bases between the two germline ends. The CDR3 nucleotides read TGTGCCAGCAGTCGTTATGACAACACAGATACGCAGTATTTT. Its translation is CASSRYDNTDTQYF.

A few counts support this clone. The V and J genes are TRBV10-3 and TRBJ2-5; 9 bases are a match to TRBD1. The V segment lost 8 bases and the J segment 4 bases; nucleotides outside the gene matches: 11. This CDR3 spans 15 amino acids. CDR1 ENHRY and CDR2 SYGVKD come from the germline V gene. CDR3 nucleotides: TGTGCCATCTCCTCCCGGACAGGGGTAGGAGAGACCCAGTACTTC. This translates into CAISSRTGVGETQYF.